This T cell receptor (beta chain) was identified during a study of cytomegalovirus exposure and HLA in healthy donors. Across the whole study: The study's early data release held 75 million to 95 million unique TCRs from HLA-typed donors. Study-level points and caveats: Other equally common chains were less clonally expanded than HLA-associated TCR beta chains, a later analysis showed. Analyses of presence/absence relied on an assumption of roughly uniform sequencing depth across donors. In a later analysis, common viral pathogens appeared linked to several of the most significant clusters.

In the case of this clone: Its antigen is not identified.

PCR involved 60 Vbeta and 13 Jbeta primers. The assay was immunoSEQ multiplex PCR, and TCRdb's table has in-frame clones only and misses some. The repertoire has 150,000 to 200,000 clones, roughly 80% of them found once; the top ten carry 1.9%. This TCR came from a young man in good health and CMV-seronegative. Sequencing used PBMCs.

DNA for the CDR3: TGTGCCAGCAGCCAGACCTACCCGGGACTAGCGGGGGGGCAAGGTACGAATGAGCAGTTCTTC. It specifies CASSQTYPGLAGGQGTNEQFF. This rearrangement joins TRBV4-2 to TRBJ2-1; TRBD2 agrees at 16 bases. Unmatched junction bases numbered 18, after V lost 3 bases and J lost 7 bases. This CDR3 contains 21 residues. Germline V gene lookup returns CDR1 LGHNA and CDR2 YNFKEQ.